These 5 T cell receptor beta chains were all obtained from the same sample, sequenced in a study of post-analysis software for immune sequencing data. Presence of unique molecular identifiers characterized the TCR beta cDNA libraries. Via MiXCR, TCRdb re-called the PCR reads, giving one row per CDR3 protein. The table has around 150,000 distinct CDR3 sequences, around 34% seen once. The sample in question was blood, obtained after autologous hematopoietic stem cell transplantation. The source is a girl aged 10-17 years with multiple sclerosis.

This clonotype was seen more than once but under ten times. This sequence joins TRBV7-2 and TRBJ2-7; possibly TRBD1 or TRBD2 for D (5 bases each). The germline V and J ends were trimmed by 1 base and 0 bases, with 13 bases remaining between them. The CDR3 consists of 16 residues. The germline V gene encodes CDR1 SGHTA and CDR2 FQGNSA. CDR3 in DNA: TGTGCCAGCAGCTTAGATCCCCCGGGGCACTCCTACGAGCAGTACTTC. Translated: CASSLDPPGHSYEQYF.

The chain combines TRBV7-9 with TRBJ2-7, with a possible D match to TRBD2 (5 bases). The V gene's germline CDR1 is SEHNR and CDR2 FQNEAQ (reference sequence). This CDR3 has 15 amino acids. V dropped 0 bases and J dropped 0 bases, with 9 bases sitting between them. CDR3 sequence reads: CASSLATSGSYEQYF. CDR3 bases: TGTGCCAGCAGCTTAGCAACCAGCGGCTCCTACGAGCAGTACTTC.

The table lists this clonotype with a few counts. V and J are TRBV27 and TRBJ1-2, with a weak D call TRBD1 (5 bases). Deletions cut 6 bases from V and 2 bases from J, with 13 bases between. Germline V gives CDR1 MNHEY, CDR2 SMNVEV (reference sequence). The CDR3 length is 14 residues. The CDR3 DNA follows: TGTGCCAGCAGCAAGGTCGGGGCAAACTATGGCTACACCTTC. It codes for CASSKVGANYGYTF.

The rearrangement uses TRBV6-6 and TRBJ1-5, with a possible D match to TRBD1 (5 bases). The germline V gene has CDR1 MNHNY and CDR2 SVGAGI (reference sequence). The CDR3 is made up of 15 amino acids. The germline V and J ends were trimmed by 8 bases and 5 bases, with 19 bases remaining between them. The CDR3 spells CASCGDPPADQPQHF. The CDR3 nucleotides are TGTGCCAGCTGTGGGGACCCGCCTGCGGATCAGCCCCAGCATTTT.

This chain uses TRBV20-1 with TRBJ1-2; D is unclear. The CDR3 length is 11 residues. Germline V gene data show CDR1 as DFQATT and CDR2 as SNEGSKA (reference sequence). The CDR3 DNA sequence: TGCAGGGGCGTCAGACCCTATGGCTACACCTTC. It yields the protein CRGVRPYGYTF.